This TCR beta chain was recovered during a study of cytomegalovirus exposure and HLA in healthy donors. As regards this clone: Its matching antigen is unknown.

Study-wide results and caveats: TCR beta sequences reportedly predicted most subjects' HLA-A and HLA-B alleles accurately. There were reportedly fewer N-insertions in an Asian-associated ancestry cluster than the approximately 670-donor mean, in a later analysis. The listing of roughly 160 TCR beta chains classed them as cytomegalovirus-associated.

Use of 60 Vbeta and 13 Jbeta primers characterized the PCR. Original data processing: Per a later analysis, the number of unique TCR beta chains was about 80 million, of which around 9.9 million were shared. Assay used: immunoSEQ multiplex PCR; TCRdb lists only in-frame clones, some missing. V, J and clone size are taken as reported in that table, and D and trimming were inferred from the DNA itself. This sample has about 160,000 clones; about 76% occur once, and the top ten carry roughly 2%. Sequenced input: PBMCs. This sequence originates from a female donor in good health and CMV-seronegative.

The CDR3 DNA follows: TGTGCCAGCAACCCGACGGGGGGAACTAATGAAAAACTGTTTTTT. It encodes CASNPTGGTNEKLFF. The rearrangement links TRBV7-9 to TRBJ1-4; tentatively, D is TRBD1 (5 bases). Trimming pared 7 bases from V and 1 base from J, leaving 13 bases between. Germline V lookup: CDR1 SEHNR, CDR2 FQNEAQ (reference sequence). This CDR3 comprises 15 residues. Variable domain in full (rest from reference TRBV7-9 and TRBJ1-4): DTGVSQNPRHKITKRGQNVTFRCDPISEHNRLYWYRQTLGQGPEFLTYFQNEAQLEKSRLLSDRFSAERPKGSFSTLEIQRTEQGDSAMYLCASNPTGGTNEKLFFGSGTQLSVL.